This T cell receptor beta chain originates from a study of T cell responses to AZD1222 COVID-19 vaccine. Trimming left V 10 bases short and J 7 bases short, with 17 bases between. The germline CDR1 and CDR2 sequences are MNHNY and SVGAGI (reference sequence). This CDR3 contains 12 residues. As to this clone: Antigen specificity is unknown.

Study outcomes and limitations: White British donors predominated, females outnumbered males, and clonal diversity was possibly underestimated. Unmutated regions of variants are reportedly targeted by nearly half of spike-specific TCRs. Repertoires were obtained only post-peak T cell response.

TCRdb's table, derived via immunoSEQ multiplex PCR, lists solely in-frame clones and lacks some. The table has tens of thousands of clones, 80% to 90% seen once. This chain connects TRBV6-6 to TRBJ2-7; no clear D gene. The sample consisted of peripheral blood, taken 28 days after the second AZD1222 dose. The TCR originated in an adult who received the AZD1222 COVID-19 vaccine. CDR3 nucleotide sequence: TGTGCCACTGGTCTCGGACCCCAGGAGCAGTACTTC. Translating it yields CATGLGPQEQYF.